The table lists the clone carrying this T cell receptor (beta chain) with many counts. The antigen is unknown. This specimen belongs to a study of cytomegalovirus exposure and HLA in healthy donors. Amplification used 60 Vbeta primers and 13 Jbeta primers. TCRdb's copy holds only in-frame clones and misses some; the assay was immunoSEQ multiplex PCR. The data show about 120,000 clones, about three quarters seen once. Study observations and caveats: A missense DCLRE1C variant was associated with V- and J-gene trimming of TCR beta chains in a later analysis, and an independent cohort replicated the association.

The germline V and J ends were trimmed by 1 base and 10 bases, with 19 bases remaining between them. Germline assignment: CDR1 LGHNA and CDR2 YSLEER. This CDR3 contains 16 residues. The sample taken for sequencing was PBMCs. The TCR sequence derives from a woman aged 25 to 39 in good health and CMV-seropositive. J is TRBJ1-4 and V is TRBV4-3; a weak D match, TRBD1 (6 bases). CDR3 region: CASSQVRGGPTGKLFF. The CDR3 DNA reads TGCGCCAGCAGCCAAGTAAGGGGGGGCCCCACGGGAAAACTGTTTTTT.